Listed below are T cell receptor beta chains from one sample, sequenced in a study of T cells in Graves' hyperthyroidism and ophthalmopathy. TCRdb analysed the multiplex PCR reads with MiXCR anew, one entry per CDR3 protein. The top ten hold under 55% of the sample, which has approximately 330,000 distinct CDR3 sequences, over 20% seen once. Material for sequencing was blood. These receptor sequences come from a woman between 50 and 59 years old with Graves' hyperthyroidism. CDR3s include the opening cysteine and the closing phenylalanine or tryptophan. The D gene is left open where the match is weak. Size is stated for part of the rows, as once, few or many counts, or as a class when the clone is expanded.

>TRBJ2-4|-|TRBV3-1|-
TGTGCCAGCAGCCAAGGCTCGCGGGCGGTTGACATTCAGTACTTC
CASSQGSRAVDIQYF
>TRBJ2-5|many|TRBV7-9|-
TGTGCCAGCAGCTTTTGGCCAGTTCAAGAGACCCAGTACTTC
CASSFWPVQETQYF
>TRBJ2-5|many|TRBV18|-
TGTGCCAGCTCACCACCCGGAAAGGAGACCCAGTACTTC
CASSPPGKETQYF
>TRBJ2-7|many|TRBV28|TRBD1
TGTGCCAGCAGTCCCCTGGCAGGACAGGGGTGGTACGAGCAGTACTTC
CASSPLAGQGWYEQYF
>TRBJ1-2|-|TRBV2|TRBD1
TGTGCCAGCAGTCGGACAGGGGAAAACTATGGCTACACCTTC
CASSRTGENYGYTF
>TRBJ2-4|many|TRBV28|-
TGTGCCAGCAGTGGTGGGGATGCGCTAGCCAAAAACATTCAGTACTTC
CASSGGDALAKNIQYF
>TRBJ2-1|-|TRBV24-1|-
TGTGCCACCAGTGATTTGAGACAGAGCTACAATGAGCAGTTCTTC
CATSDLRQSYNEQFF
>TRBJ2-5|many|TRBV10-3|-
TGTGCCATCAGTGAGTCGGAGACCCAGTACTTC
CAISESETQYF
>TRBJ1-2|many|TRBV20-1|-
TGCAGTGCCCGGGGGCGCGTCTATGGCTACACCTTC
CSARGRVYGYTF
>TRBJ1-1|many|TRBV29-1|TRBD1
TGCAGCGTCGGGGGGACAGGGGGCCAGTCGAACACTGAAGCTTTCTTT
CSVGGTGGQSNTEAFF
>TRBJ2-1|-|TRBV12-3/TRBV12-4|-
TGTGCCAGCAGGTGGGGCTCCTACAATGAGCAGTTCTTC
CASRWGSYNEQFF
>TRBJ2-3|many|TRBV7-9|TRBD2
TGTGCCAGCAGCTTAGACGGCCGGGGGGCAGATACGCAGTATTTT
CASSLDGRGADTQYF
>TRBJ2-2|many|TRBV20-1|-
TGCAGTGCTAGGCTCACAGGTTTAACCGGGGAGCTGTTTTTT
CSARLTGLTGELFF
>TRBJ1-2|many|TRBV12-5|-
TGTGCTAGTGGTTTGGATTCGGGACACCCCTATGGCTACACCTTC
CASGLDSGHPYGYTF
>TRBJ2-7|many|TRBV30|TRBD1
TGTGCCTGGACAGGGGGCCTCTACGAGCAGTACTTC
CAWTGGLYEQYF
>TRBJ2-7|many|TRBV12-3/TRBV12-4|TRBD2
TGTGCCAGCAGCCCGGGACTAGGGACCCGGTACGAGCAGTACTTC
CASSPGLGTRYEQYF